The 27 T cell receptor beta chains presented below share a single source sample, sequenced in a study of T cells in women clearing cervical HPV infection. TCRdb keeps only in-frame clones here, not all; method: immunoSEQ multiplex PCR. This sample's table has some 41,000 clones. Sequencing input: blood buffy coat. The receptors derive from a woman aged 18 to 69 with a cervical HPV16 infection that either progressed to CIN3+ or cleared (not recorded which).

Worth noting for this clone: The read is 3 residues too short to cover the CDR3 end, so that end is filled in from the germline J gene. The chain couples TRBV7-9 to TRBJ2-1; 8 bases line up with TRBD2. This CDR3 spans 15 amino acids. The V gene end was trimmed by 6 bases and the J gene end by 8 bases; junction bases not matched to a gene: 12. The germline V gene encodes CDR1 SEHNR and CDR2 FQNEAQ (reference sequence). The CDR3 bases that were read are TGTGCCAGCAGTTATTCCGTAGCGGGAAGGGATGAG. Its protein is CASSYSVAGRDE. The entire CDR3 reads CASSYSVAGRDEQFF.

Of note for this clone: The read terminates 3 residues ahead of where the CDR3 ends, so the germline J gene completes it. The chain joins TRBV18 to TRBJ1-2; no definite D call. The germline V gene encodes CDR1 KGHSH and CDR2 LQKENI. The CDR3 sequence is 14 residues long. Incomplete CDR3 DNA: TGTGCCAGCTCAACCGGACTAGCGGGATACGAC. Its protein is CASSTGLAGYD. The whole CDR3 protein is CASSTGLAGYDYTF.

Note on this clone: The read terminates 3 residues before the CDR3 end, so the remaining end is supplied by the germline J gene. The gene calls are TRBV29-1 and TRBJ2-2; tentatively, D is TRBD1 (6 bases). The CDR3 has 14 amino acids. Germline V lookup: CDR1 SQVTM, CDR2 ANQGSEA. CDR3 sequence reads: CSVLQGSGANVLFF. CDR3 DNA (partial): TGCAGCGTCCTACAGGGCTCTGGGGCCAACGTG.

Turning to this clone: Read coverage stops 3 residues before the CDR3 terminus; the germline J gene supplies the remainder. The chain recombines TRBV7-9 with TRBJ2-3, with 7 bases that match TRBD2. Germline V CDR1 and CDR2: SEHNR, FQNEAQ (reference sequence). J was trimmed by 2 bases and V by 10 bases; bases with no gene match: 12. The CDR3 consists of 15 residues. This CDR3 reads CAILAGREPTDTQYF. The CDR3 DNA, read in part, is TGTGCCATCCTCGCGGGGAGGGAGCCCACAGATACG.

Comments on this clone: Read sequence stops 3 residues before the CDR3 end, and the germline J gene provides the missing end. The V and J genes are TRBV5-1 and TRBJ2-3, with 10 bases that match TRBD2. This CDR3 has 15 amino acids. V shed 2 bases, J shed 6 bases, and the junction held 6 bases outside the gene matches. Per the germline V gene, CDR1 is SGHRS and CDR2 is YFSETQ. CDR3 DNA (partial): TGCGCCAGCAGCTTCACGACTAGCGGGTTGGATACG. It codes for CASSFTTSGLDT. From start to end, the CDR3 is CASSFTTSGLDTQYF.

In the case of this clone: The read falls 3 residues short of the CDR3 end, and the missing part is taken from the germline J gene. The chain is built from TRBV5-1 and TRBJ2-2, with D maybe TRBD2 (6 bases). The CDR3 totals 17 residues. From germline, CDR1 is SGHRS and CDR2 YFSETQ. The CDR3 loop reads CASSPGTVPSSPNVLFF. The DNA read from the CDR3 is TGCGCCAGCAGCCCAGGGACTGTTCCCAGTTCTCCCAACGTG.

Concerning this clone: One end of the junction does not line up with germline, which may come from a read error. The read falls 3 residues short of the CDR3 end, and the missing part is taken from the germline J gene. At the DNA level, this CDR3 is encoded by other sequences in the same sample as well. This chain joins TRBV29-1 and TRBJ1-3; D perhaps matches TRBD1 (5 bases). The CDR3 has 14 amino acids. Germline CDR1 and CDR2: SQVTM and ANQGSEA. The CDR3 spells CSVEGQISGNTIYF. The part of the CDR3 DNA that was read is TGCAGCGTTGAAGGACAGATCTCTGGAAACACG.

The CDR3 protein is CASSSITGKGGANVLTF. CDR3 bases read: TGTGCCAGCAGCTCCATAACAGGGAAGGGGGGGGCCAACGTC. The chain joins TRBV7-3 to TRBJ2-6; a possible D gene is TRBD1 (6 bases). The read ends 3 residues before the CDR3 terminus; that terminus is restored from the germline J gene. V gave up 4 bases and J gave up 4 bases, with 17 bases separating them. CDR1 is SGHTA, CDR2 FQGTGA, per germline. CDR3 length: 17 amino acids.

Considering frequency, this clone is medium-sized. The read finishes 3 residues shy of the CDR3 end, and the germline J gene is used to complete it. The same CDR3 also results from other DNA sequences found in this sample. The gene calls are TRBV30 and TRBJ1-2, with 9 bases lining up with TRBD1. CDR3 size: 12 residues. The V gene's germline CDR1 is GTSNPN and CDR2 SVGIG (reference sequence). CDR3 loop: CASGQGRGGYTF. The DNA read from the CDR3 is TGTGCCTCCGGACAGGGGCGAGGAGGC.

Remarks on this clone: An end of the junction does not agree with germline; a read error may underlie this. Coverage ceases 3 residues before the CDR3 finishes, and the germline J gene fills in the end. The V gene is TRBV7-9, the J gene TRBJ2-7, with D possibly TRBD1 on 6 matching bases. Germline loops: CDR1 SEHNR, CDR2 FQNEAQ (reference sequence). This CDR3 is built from 13 residues. The CDR3 protein is CSSSLKGAYEQYF. The CDR3 bases that were read are TGTTCCAGCAGCCTTAAGGGGGCCTACGAG. Variable domain in full (rest from reference TRBV7-9 and TRBJ2-7): DTGVSQNPRHKITKRGQNVTFRCDPISEHNRLYWYRQTLGQGPEFLTYFQNEAQLEKSRLLSDRFSAERPKGSFSTLEIQRTEQGDSAMYLCSSSLKGAYEQYFGPGTRLTVT.

A remark on this clone: One end of the junction is discordant with germline, which a read error may explain. The CDR3 end is not reached by the read, which stops 3 residues before it; the germline J gene fills it in. The same CDR3 is also encoded by other DNA sequences in this sample. This rearrangement joins TRBV2 to TRBJ1-3; D is perhaps TRBD1 (5 bases). This CDR3 contains 15 residues. Germline assignment: CDR1 SNHLY and CDR2 FYNNEI. Partial CDR3 DNA: TGTGCCAGCAGTTCCAGGGCAAACGCTGGAAACACG. Protein product: CASSSRANAGNT. In full, the CDR3 is CASSSRANAGNTIYF.

Turning to this clone: The CDR3 is cut off 3 residues early in the read; its end comes from the germline J gene. This chain uses TRBV19 with TRBJ1-1, with TRBD1 matching over 7 bases. The CDR3 length is 16 residues. Germline V gene sequence: CDR1 LNHDA, CDR2 SQIVND (reference sequence). The V segment lost 5 bases and the J segment 0 bases; nucleotides outside the gene matches: 9. The DNA read from the CDR3 is TGTGCCAGTAGTCCTGACATGGGACAGCTGAACACTGAA. This translates into CASSPDMGQLNTE. In full, the CDR3 is CASSPDMGQLNTEAFF.

In terms of frequency, this clone is medium-sized. Read data end 3 residues before the CDR3 end; the end is taken from the germline J gene. The chain has TRBV29-1 and TRBJ2-7; TRBD1 agrees at 10 bases. With V trimmed by 6 bases and J by 5 bases, 4 bases remained unmatched. Germline CDR1 is SQVTM and CDR2 is ANQGSEA. The CDR3 runs to 12 residues. CDR3 residues: CSVGTGEHEQYF. The sequenced CDR3 bases are TGCAGCGTCGGGACAGGGGAACACGAG.

A note on this clone: The missing CDR3 end, 3 residues past where the read stops, is filled in from the germline J gene. J is TRBJ2-3 and V is TRBV19; the D is unclear. There are 10 residues in the CDR3. Germline CDR1 and CDR2: LNHDA and SQIVND (reference sequence). V was trimmed by 5 bases and J by 8 bases, leaving 5 bases between them. CDR3: CASSAGTQYF. CDR3 bases read: TGTGCCAGTAGTGCCGGTACG. Looking up the rest from reference TRBV19 and TRBJ2-3 gives the full variable domain: DGGITQSPKYLFRKEGQNVTLSCEQNLNHDAMYWYRQDPGQGLRLIYYSQIVNDFQKGDIAEGYSVSREKKESFPLTVTSAQKNPTAFYLCASSAGTQYFGPGTRLTVL.

A note on this clone: The read finishes 3 residues shy of the CDR3 end, and the germline J gene is used to complete it. V and J are TRBV7-3 and TRBJ2-2; D may be TRBD2 (5 bases). The V end lost 4 bases, the J end lost 1 base, and 7 bases lay between the germline ends. The CDR3 sequence is 14 residues long. Germline V gene lookup returns CDR1 SGHTA and CDR2 FQGTGA. The CDR3 bases that were read are TGTGCCAGCAGCTCCGGACTGAACACCGGGGAG. Residues: CASSSGLNTGE. The full CDR3 reads CASSSGLNTGELFF.

With respect to this clone: The CDR3 end falls 3 residues outside the read, so it is completed with the germline J gene. V is TRBV28 and J is TRBJ2-5, with a weak D call TRBD1 (6 bases). The CDR3 has 14 amino acids. Looked up from germline, CDR1 is MDHEN and CDR2 is SYDVKM. V lost 5 bases and J lost 7, with 17 bases in between. The DNA read from the CDR3 is TGTGCCAGCAGTCCTCACAGGGCCCCGCGGACC. Its protein is CASSPHRAPRT. The full CDR3 protein is CASSPHRAPRTQYF.

A remark on this clone: The observed sequence ends 3 residues before the CDR3 terminus, with the missing tail filled in from the germline J gene. The chain is built from TRBV12-5 and TRBJ2-1; D might be TRBD1 (6 bases). Trimming removed 1 base from V and 1 base from J, with 11 bases in between. This CDR3 has 16 residues. CDR1 is LGHNT and CDR2 is FRNRAP in the germline V gene. Partial CDR3 DNA: TGTGCTAGTGGTTTGGGACAGGTCCTTTCCTACAATGAG. Encoded protein: CASGLGQVLSYNE. In full, the CDR3 is CASGLGQVLSYNEQFF.

Note on this clone: The missing CDR3 end, 3 residues past where the read stops, is filled in from the germline J gene. The chain couples TRBV18 to TRBJ2-1; no clear D. There are 15 residues in the CDR3. Looked up from germline, CDR1 is KGHSH and CDR2 is LQKENI. V lost 2 bases and J 6 bases, leaving 14 bases between the germline ends. The sequenced CDR3 bases are TGTGCCAGCTCACCAACCCCACTGGTTTTCAATGAG. This codes for CASSPTPLVFNE. The CDR3 in full is CASSPTPLVFNEQFF.

A note on this clone: The read halts 3 residues ahead of the CDR3 end, with the missing end drawn from the germline J gene. The genes are TRBV30 and TRBJ1-1; D may be TRBD1 (6 bases). The CDR3 runs 15 residues. With 3 bases removed from V and 6 bases from J, the gap between germline ends came to 20 bases. CDR1 and CDR2 (germline): GTSNPN, SVGIG (reference sequence). The CDR3 DNA, read in part, is TGTGCCTGGAGCTGGGGGCGAAACCGAGGGGCTGAA. Its protein is CAWSWGRNRGAE. The CDR3 as a whole reads CAWSWGRNRGAEAFF.

The CDR3 reads CSAMTGGDYGYTF. The part of the CDR3 DNA that was read is TGCAGCGCTATGACAGGGGGAGACTATGGC. The chain links TRBV29-1 to TRBJ1-2, with 9 positions matching TRBD1. The read stops 3 residues short of the end of the CDR3; the missing end is completed from the germline J gene. The CDR3 consists of 13 residues. Germline CDR1 SQVTM, CDR2 ANQGSEA. V gave up 7 bases and J gave up 3 bases; unmatched junction bases: 6.

As regards this clone: The read terminates 3 residues before the CDR3 end, so the remaining end is supplied by the germline J gene. The V call is TRBV7-2, the J call TRBJ1-1; possibly TRBD1 for D (5 bases). Germline V gene lookup returns CDR1 SGHTA and CDR2 FQGNSA. This CDR3 comprises 14 residues. V gave up 2 bases and J gave up 4 bases, with 11 bases separating them. CDR3 residues: CASSLSSRATEAFF. Partial CDR3 DNA: TGTGCCAGCAGCTTAAGTTCCAGGGCCACTGAA.

The sequenced CDR3 bases are TGTGCCAGCAGTCGGACAGGGAATCAGCCC. Protein product: CASSRTGNQP. The full-length CDR3 reads as CASSRTGNQPQHF. The J gene is TRBJ1-5, the V gene TRBV6-2 or TRBV6-3, with TRBD1 matching 8 bases. The read halts 3 residues ahead of the CDR3 end, with the missing end drawn from the germline J gene. V was clipped by 5 bases and J by 4 bases; unmatched bases: 1. Germline V gene data show CDR1 as MNHEY and CDR2 as SVGEGT. The CDR3 spans 13 residues.

About this clone itself: Sequencing ends 3 residues short of the CDR3 end; the germline J gene provides the rest. The rearrangement joins TRBV12-3 or TRBV12-4 to TRBJ2-7; 7 positions agree with TRBD1. The junction had 4 bases not matched to a gene; V was cut back by 3 bases and J by 2 bases. The CDR3 runs 14 residues. CDR3 loop: CASSLTTGPYEQYF. The CDR3 DNA, read in part, is TGTGCCAGCAGTTTGACGACAGGGCCCTACGAG.

Points on this clone: The observed sequence ends 3 residues before the CDR3 terminus, with the missing tail filled in from the germline J gene. The chain uses TRBV20-1 and TRBJ2-5; D might be TRBD1 (5 bases). This CDR3 region has 12 residues. Trimming took off 6 bases at V and 3 bases at J, with 11 bases between the two ends. Germline V gives CDR1 DFQATT, CDR2 SNEGSKA (reference sequence). CDR3 DNA (partial): TGCAGTGCGATTTTAGGGGAAGAGACC. Translation gives CSAILGEET. The entire CDR3 is CSAILGEETQYF.

Worth noting for this clone: Sequencing ends 3 residues short of the CDR3 end; the germline J gene provides the rest. The chain has TRBV18 and TRBJ1-2, with D unclear. The CDR3 is 16 amino acids. Trimming pared 2 bases from V and 4 bases from J, leaving 17 bases between. In germline, CDR1 is KGHSH, CDR2 LQKENI. The CDR3 here is CASSPRVSPALYGYTF. The sequenced CDR3 bases are TGTGCCAGCTCACCAAGGGTCTCTCCAGCACTCTATGGC.

Details on this clone: The read ends 3 residues early relative to the CDR3; the germline J gene fills the gap. This chain connects TRBV7-9 to TRBJ2-5; 7 positions match TRBD1. Germline V CDR1 and CDR2: SEHNR, FQNEAQ (reference sequence). Trimming at V came to 4 bases and at J to 4 bases, leaving 6 bases not matched to a gene. The CDR3 extends over 14 amino acids. The part of the CDR3 DNA that was read is TGTGCCAGCAGCTACACAGGGGCGAGAGAGACC. Residues: CASSYTGARET. The full CDR3 sequence reads CASSYTGARETQYF.

Note on this clone: The read comes to an end 3 residues before the CDR3 does, leaving the germline J gene to fill in the end. J is TRBJ2-3 and V is TRBV19; 10 bases are a match to TRBD2. With V trimmed by 7 bases and J by 1 base, 2 bases remained unmatched. Germline values: CDR1 LNHDA, CDR2 SQIVND (reference sequence). This CDR3 contains 14 residues. The sequenced CDR3 bases are TGTGCCAGTACTACTAGCGGGGGCACAGATACG. Protein product: CASTTSGGTDT. The whole CDR3 reads CASTTSGGTDTQYF.